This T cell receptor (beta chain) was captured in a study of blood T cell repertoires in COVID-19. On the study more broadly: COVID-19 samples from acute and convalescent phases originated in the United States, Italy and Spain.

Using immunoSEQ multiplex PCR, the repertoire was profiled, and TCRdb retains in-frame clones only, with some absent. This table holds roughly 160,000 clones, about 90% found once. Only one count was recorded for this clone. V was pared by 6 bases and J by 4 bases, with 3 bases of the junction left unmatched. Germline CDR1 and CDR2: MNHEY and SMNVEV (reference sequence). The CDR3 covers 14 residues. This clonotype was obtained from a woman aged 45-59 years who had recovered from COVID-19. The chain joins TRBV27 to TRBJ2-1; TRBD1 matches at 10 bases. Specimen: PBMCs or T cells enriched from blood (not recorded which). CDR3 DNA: TGTGCCAGCAGCCCGGGACAGGGGTACAATGAGCAGTTCTTC. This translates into CASSPGQGYNEQFF.